The T cell receptor (beta chain) described here comes from a study of cytotoxic CD8 clonotypes in ibrutinib-treated CLL. Study-wide results and limits: Exceeding age-matched healthy donors, baseline clonality also tracked the counts of circulating CD8+ T cells.

For this clone: Antigen: not known. One end of the junction varies from germline; a read error may be responsible.

Germline-derived CDR1 and CDR2 are SSHAT and FNYEAQ (reference sequence). The length of the CDR3 is 14 residues. The assay was immunoSEQ multiplex PCR, and TCRdb's table has in-frame clones only and misses some. Here the sample spans about 160,000 clones, 84% being singletons. The chain joins TRBV7-7 to TRBJ2-1; TRBD2 is a possible D gene (5 bases). The source was PBMCs, collected after 24 months of ibrutinib treatment. This TCR derives from a human donor with chronic lymphocytic leukemia. CDR3 loop: CASSLSWGVNEQFF. The CDR3 DNA reads TGTGCTAGCAGCCTTAGTTGGGGAGTTAATGAGCAGTTCTTC.